A single sample is the source of the 23 T cell receptor beta chains below, sequenced in a study of blood T cell repertoires in COVID-19. Measured with immunoSEQ multiplex PCR; TCRdb has only the in-frame clones, and not every one. In the table there are about 120,000 clones, roughly 69% of which are singletons. The sequencing sample was made of peripheral blood. These receptors were taken from a woman between 65 and 79 years old with acute or convalescent COVID-19.

This clone was observed once. This chain joins TRBV5-1 and TRBJ2-2, with 16 bases fitting TRBD2. In germline, CDR1 is SGHRS, CDR2 YFSETQ. The CDR3 extends over 18 amino acids. Losses at the gene ends were 4 bases for V and 4 bases for J; bases not matched to a gene: 7. DNA for the CDR3: TGCGCCAGCAGCGCACCGGGACTAGCGGGAGGGGGCACCGGGGAGCTGTTTTTT. Translating gives CASSAPGLAGGGTGELFF.

J is TRBJ2-5 and V is TRBV19, with D possibly being TRBD1 (7 bases). The germline V gene encodes CDR1 LNHDA and CDR2 SQIVND (reference sequence). This CDR3 is built from 14 residues. Between the trimmed V and J ends, which lost 3 bases and 2 bases, there was a span of 10 bases. The CDR3 nucleotides read TGTGCCAGTAGTATGGAGGGACAGCAAGAGACCCAGTACTTC. Its protein is CASSMEGQQETQYF.

The CDR3 DNA reads TGCGCCAGCAGCTTGATGGCTAGCGGGAGTACAGATACGCAGTATTTT. It specifies CASSLMASGSTDTQYF. The chain links TRBV5-1 to TRBJ2-3; 10 positions match TRBD2. The V segment lost 1 base and the J segment 3 bases; nucleotides outside the gene matches: 5. Germline lookup yields CDR1 SGHRS and CDR2 YFSETQ. This CDR3 is 16 amino acids long.

The chain links TRBV7-2 to TRBJ2-1; D may be TRBD2 (6 bases). Trimming removed 8 bases from V and 7 bases from J, with 27 bases in between. CDR3 size: 17 residues. Per the germline V gene, CDR1 is SGHTA and CDR2 is FQGNSA. Here the CDR3 reads CASAFPPGGSFSNEQFF. The CDR3 region has the DNA TGTGCCAGCGCCTTCCCCCCAGGAGGGTCCTTCAGTAATGAGCAGTTCTTC. The full variable domain, with the rest looked up from reference TRBV7-2 and TRBJ2-1, is GAGVSQSPSNKVTEKGKDVELRCDPISGHTALYWYRQSLGQGLEFLIYFQGNSAPDKSGLPSDRFSAERTGGSVSTLTIQRTQQEDSAVYLCASAFPPGGSFSNEQFFGPGTRLTVL.

The V and J genes are TRBV9 and TRBJ1-1; weak D call: TRBD1 (6 bases). V was pared by 0 bases and J by 2 bases, with 20 bases between. Germline CDR1 SGDLS, CDR2 YYNGEE. The CDR3 contains 18 residues. CDR3 DNA: TGTGCCAGCAGCGTAGGGTTAGCGGGACAACTACCTAACACTGAAGCTTTCTTT. This encodes CASSVGLAGQLPNTEAFF.

J is TRBJ2-3 and V is TRBV2, with D possibly being TRBD2 (6 bases). This CDR3 is built from 15 residues. Trimming removed 7 bases at V and 0 bases at J, with 14 bases between. CDR1 and CDR2 (germline): SNHLY, FYNNEI. CDR3 residues: CASIGIAASTDTQYF. DNA of the CDR3: TGTGCCAGCATTGGGATAGCGGCTAGCACAGATACGCAGTATTTT.

A few counts support this clone. The V call is TRBV27, the J call TRBJ2-3; a weak D match, TRBD2 (6 bases). Germline V gives CDR1 MNHEY, CDR2 SMNVEV (reference sequence). V was pared by 8 bases and J by 2 bases, with 17 bases between. The CDR3 sequence is 15 residues long. CDR3 bases: TGTGCCAGCGGACCCCCGGGAGTTTTCACAGATACGCAGTATTTT. Translated: CASGPPGVFTDTQYF.

V is TRBV27 and J is TRBJ2-7; a possible D gene is TRBD1 (6 bases). Germline CDR1 and CDR2: MNHEY and SMNVEV (reference sequence). This CDR3 comprises 16 residues. V gave up 5 bases and J gave up 3 bases, with 20 bases separating them. The CDR3, as DNA: TGTGCCAGCAGTATTGCCCACAGGGAAAGGAACTACGAGCAGTACTTC. Encoded protein: CASSIAHRERNYEQYF.

The CDR3 nucleotides are TGTGCCAGCAGTCAACCCTCCGGGAATACGCAGTATTTT. This translates into CASSQPSGNTQYF. This rearrangement joins TRBV6-2 or TRBV6-3 to TRBJ2-3, with D perhaps matching TRBD2 (5 bases). V was pared by 5 bases and J by 7 bases, with 13 bases between. This CDR3 has 13 residues. The germline CDR1 and CDR2 sequences are MNHEY and SVGEGT.

A note on this clone: Its ends do not fully match the called genes, so a read error is possible. The CDR3: CASSLQGNTGELFF. DNA for the CDR3: TGTGCTAGCAGCTTACAGGGAAACACCGGGGAGCTGTTTTTT. The genes are TRBV7-7 and TRBJ2-2; D possibly corresponds to TRBD1 (6 bases). Germline V gene data show CDR1 as SSHAT and CDR2 as FNYEAQ (reference sequence). The length of the CDR3 is 14 residues.

The chain joins TRBV12-1 to TRBJ2-7; the table's D call, TRBD2, was not checked against the DNA. TRBV12-1 is assigned pseudogene status. The CDR3 runs 16 residues. The CDR3 DNA reads as TGTGCCAGCAGCTTTGTGGGCTGGGACTTCTCCTACGAGCAGTACTTC. Amino acids: CASSFVGWDFSYEQYF.

This chain uses TRBV2 with TRBJ2-3; possible D gene TRBD1, 6 bases. CDR3 length: 15 residues. Trimming removed 5 bases from V and 3 bases from J, with 15 bases in between. Germline CDR1 is SNHLY and CDR2 is FYNNEI. The CDR3 DNA is TGTGCCAGCAGTCCACAGGGTAGTGGTACAGATACGCAGTATTTT. It is translated as CASSPQGSGTDTQYF.

The chain combines TRBV5-6 with TRBJ1-1; D possibly corresponds to TRBD1 (5 bases). The CDR3 contains 14 residues. Germline loops: CDR1 SGHDT, CDR2 YYEEEE. Trimming pared 0 bases from V and 4 bases from J, leaving 10 bases between. CDR3 bases: TGTGCCAGCAGCTTGGACAGGCGGGGCACTGAAGCTTTCTTT. Translating gives CASSLDRRGTEAFF. The full variable domain, in which reference TRBV5-6 and TRBJ1-1 provide the parts outside the CDR3, is DAGVTQSPTHLIKTRGQQVTLRCSPKSGHDTVSWYQQALGQGPQFIFQYYEEEERQRGNFPDRFSGHQFPNYSSELNVNALLLGDSALYLCASSLDRRGTEAFFGQGTRLTVV.

This chain joins TRBV6-5 and TRBJ1-3, with D tentatively TRBD1 (5 bases). The V gene's germline CDR1 is MNHEY and CDR2 SVGAGI. V dropped 7 bases and J dropped 4 bases, with 17 bases sitting between them. The CDR3 totals 15 residues. CDR3 in amino acids: CASTPPAGLGNTIYF. Written as DNA, the CDR3 is TGTGCCAGCACCCCCCCAGCAGGGTTGGGAAACACCATATATTTT.

V usage is TRBV9 and J usage is TRBJ2-2, with TRBD2 matching over 8 bases. The CDR3 sequence is 17 residues long. V dropped 0 bases and J dropped 4; count of bases not matched to a gene: 8. Looked up from germline, CDR1 is SGDLS and CDR2 is YYNGEE. CDR3 sequence: CASSVASGLASTGELFF. Written as DNA, the CDR3 is TGTGCCAGCAGCGTAGCTTCAGGACTAGCATCCACCGGGGAGCTGTTTTTT.

The V call is TRBV28, the J call TRBJ1-6; the D gene is possibly TRBD1 (5 bases). In germline, CDR1 is MDHEN, CDR2 SYDVKM. The ends were cut back, 1 base at V and 9 bases at J, with 13 bases in the middle. CDR3 size: 15 residues. In nucleotides, the CDR3 is TGTGCCAGCAGTTTATTCAGGGCAGCTGGTTCACCCCTCCACTTT. It encodes CASSLFRAAGSPLHF.

This clone turned up a few times. This CDR3 is CAWSVTGVSYEQYF. CDR3 nucleotides: TGTGCCTGGAGTGTTACAGGGGTTTCCTACGAGCAGTACTTC. The gene calls are TRBV30 and TRBJ2-7; TRBD1 aligns across 7 bases. This CDR3 has 14 amino acids. Germline V gene lookup returns CDR1 GTSNPN and CDR2 SVGIG (reference sequence). The V and J ends lost 0 bases and 1 base, in that order; junction bases with no gene match: 3.

The chain links TRBV5-6 to TRBJ2-3, with 9 nucleotides matching TRBD1. Unmatched junction bases numbered 5, after V lost 2 bases and J lost 4 bases. The CDR3 spans 15 residues. Germline lookup yields CDR1 SGHDT and CDR2 YYEEEE. In DNA form, the CDR3 reads TGTGCCAGCAGCTTCACTCGGGACAGGGCAGATACGCAGTATTTT. Amino acid sequence: CASSFTRDRADTQYF. Variable domain in full (rest from reference TRBV5-6 and TRBJ2-3): DAGVTQSPTHLIKTRGQQVTLRCSPKSGHDTVSWYQQALGQGPQFIFQYYEEEERQRGNFPDRFSGHQFPNYSSELNVNALLLGDSALYLCASSFTRDRADTQYFGPGTRLTVL.

In DNA form, the CDR3 reads TGCGCCAGCAGCTTGGACGGCAGGGGCAACACTGAAGCTTTCTTT. This encodes CASSLDGRGNTEAFF. The V gene is TRBV5-1, the J gene TRBJ1-1; D is possibly TRBD1 (6 bases). From germline, CDR1 is SGHRS and CDR2 YFSETQ. There are 15 residues in the CDR3. V lost 0 bases and J lost 2, with 11 bases in between.

The chain carries TRBV20-1 and TRBJ2-1, with 10 bases identical to TRBD2. The CDR3 totals 18 residues. The ends lost 5 bases at V and 8 bases at J; junction bases unmatched: 21. Germline-derived CDR1 and CDR2 are DFQATT and SNEGSKA (reference sequence). CDR3 sequence reads: CSAGAASGRLPGGDEQFF. The CDR3 DNA is TGCAGTGCTGGTGCGGCTAGCGGGAGACTCCCGGGCGGCGATGAGCAGTTCTTC.

The J gene is TRBJ1-4, the V gene TRBV28; D may be TRBD1 (5 bases). The V end was cut by 7 bases, the J end by 4 bases, with 19 bases between. The V gene's germline CDR1 is MDHEN and CDR2 SYDVKM. This CDR3 is built from 16 residues. The CDR3 loop reads CASKARKDSYNEKLFF. CDR3 coding DNA: TGTGCCAGCAAGGCCCGGAAAGACAGCTATAATGAAAAACTGTTTTTT.

This clone has a handful of counts. The chain links TRBV7-2 to TRBJ2-1; possible D gene TRBD2, 5 bases. The CDR3 consists of 16 residues. V lost 6 bases to trimming and J lost 10 bases, with 25 bases between them. In germline, CDR1 is SGHTA, CDR2 FQGNSA. The CDR3 is CASRSTSLAVPGEQFF. The CDR3 DNA follows: TGTGCCAGCAGATCCACATCTCTGGCGGTCCCGGGGGAGCAGTTCTTC.

The chain links TRBV19 to TRBJ1-6; unclear D gene. Trimming stripped 7 bases from V and 5 bases from J, with 15 bases between. This CDR3 has 15 amino acids. Germline V gives CDR1 LNHDA, CDR2 SQIVND (reference sequence). DNA of the CDR3: TGTGCCAGTACCTCGCGGTCCCTCAATAATTCACCCCTCCACTTT. The encoded protein is CASTSRSLNNSPLHF.